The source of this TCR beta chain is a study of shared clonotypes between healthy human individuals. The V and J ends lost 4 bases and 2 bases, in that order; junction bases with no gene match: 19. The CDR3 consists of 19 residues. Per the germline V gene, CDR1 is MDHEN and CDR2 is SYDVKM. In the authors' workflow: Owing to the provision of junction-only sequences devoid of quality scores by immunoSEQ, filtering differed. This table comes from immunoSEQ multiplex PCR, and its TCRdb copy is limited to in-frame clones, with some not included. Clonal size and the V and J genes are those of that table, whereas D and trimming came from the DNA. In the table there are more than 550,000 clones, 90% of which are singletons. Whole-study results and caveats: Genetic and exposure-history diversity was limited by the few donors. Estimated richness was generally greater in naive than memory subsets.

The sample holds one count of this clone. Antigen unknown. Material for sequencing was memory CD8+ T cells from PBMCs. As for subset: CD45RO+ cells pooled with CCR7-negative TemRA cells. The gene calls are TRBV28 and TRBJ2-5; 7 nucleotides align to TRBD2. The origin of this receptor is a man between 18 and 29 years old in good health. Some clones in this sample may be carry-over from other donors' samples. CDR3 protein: CASSYSVTTTSDLQETQYF. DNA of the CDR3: TGTGCCAGCAGTTATTCGGTGACCACTACTAGCGATCTACAAGAGACCCAGTACTTC.